A selection of T cell receptor beta chains follows, all from one sample in a study of shared clonotypes between healthy human individuals. Here immunoSEQ multiplex PCR was the method, and the copy in TCRdb shows in-frame clones only, minus some. The sample consists of millions of clones, around 95% of them appearing once. Input material: naive CD4+ T cells sorted from blood. Source of these receptors: a man aged 18 to 30 in good health. Each CDR3 is given without its conserved first and last residue. Clone size is given for some rows only: seen once, a few or many times, or a class if the clone is expanded.

v_call: TRBV11-2
clone_size: .
j_call: TRBJ2-7
cdr3_aa: ASRSSPQLAGRFYEQY

v_call: TRBV18
clone_size: .
j_call: TRBJ1-1
cdr3_aa: ASSPGQGGEAF

v_call: TRBV11-2
clone_size: .
j_call: TRBJ1-2
cdr3_aa: ASSPNVGGYT

v_call: TRBV6-1
clone_size: .
j_call: TRBJ1-2
cdr3_aa: ASSEYGNGYT

v_call: TRBV15
clone_size: once
j_call: TRBJ2-7
cdr3_aa: ATSRDDVAGGAYEQY

v_call: TRBV5-4
clone_size: .
j_call: TRBJ2-3
cdr3_aa: ASSSPSDGTDTQY

v_call: TRBV29-1
clone_size: .
j_call: TRBJ1-2
cdr3_aa: SVGSTGGRYGYT

v_call: TRBV19
clone_size: .
j_call: TRBJ1-4
cdr3_aa: ASSRTGTNEKLF

v_call: TRBV27
clone_size: .
j_call: TRBJ2-1
cdr3_aa: ASSEGGRYNEQF

v_call: TRBV5-4
clone_size: .
j_call: TRBJ2-5
cdr3_aa: ASSLDRGIQETQY

v_call: TRBV6-5
clone_size: .
j_call: TRBJ1-6
cdr3_aa: ASSYSKDSPLH

v_call: TRBV7-2
clone_size: .
j_call: TRBJ2-6
cdr3_aa: ASSLDIASSGANVLT

v_call: TRBV11-2
clone_size: .
j_call: TRBJ2-1
cdr3_aa: ASSPTSGTTWGEQF

v_call: TRBV5-1
clone_size: .
j_call: TRBJ2-1
cdr3_aa: ASSPGGGVTYNEQF

v_call: TRBV29-1
clone_size: once
j_call: TRBJ2-3
cdr3_aa: SVTGTVTDTQY

v_call: TRBV7-2
clone_size: .
j_call: TRBJ2-7
cdr3_aa: ASSLEGGGYEQY

v_call: TRBV9
clone_size: .
j_call: TRBJ2-2
cdr3_aa: ASSGRGPGELF

v_call: TRBV28
clone_size: once
j_call: TRBJ1-2
cdr3_aa: ASSLTYGYT

v_call: TRBV27
clone_size: .
j_call: TRBJ1-4
cdr3_aa: ASSSPTEKLF

v_call: TRBV5-1
clone_size: once
j_call: TRBJ2-7
cdr3_aa: ASSYREGIYEQY

v_call: TRBV2
clone_size: .
j_call: TRBJ2-7
cdr3_aa: ASRQDYEQY

v_call: TRBV5-4
clone_size: .
j_call: TRBJ2-3
cdr3_aa: ASSLMKTRSTDTQY

v_call: TRBV10-2
clone_size: .
j_call: TRBJ2-7
cdr3_aa: ASSESRGSYEQY

v_call: TRBV15
clone_size: .
j_call: TRBJ1-6
cdr3_aa: ATSRAEGSPLH

v_call: TRBV30
clone_size: .
j_call: TRBJ2-1
cdr3_aa: AWAGEASSSYNEQF

v_call: TRBV6-6
clone_size: few
j_call: TRBJ1-1
cdr3_aa: ASREGLNTEAF

v_call: TRBV18
clone_size: .
j_call: TRBJ2-1
cdr3_aa: ASSPPGTASNEQF

v_call: TRBV4-1
clone_size: .
j_call: TRBJ2-1
cdr3_aa: ASSQDASGSYNEQF

v_call: TRBV9
clone_size: once
j_call: TRBJ2-7
cdr3_aa: ARNRGTEPYEQY

v_call: TRBV19
clone_size: .
j_call: TRBJ2-7
cdr3_aa: ASSTGAFSYEQY

v_call: TRBV6-1
clone_size: .
j_call: TRBJ1-3
cdr3_aa: ASNTGTVPGNTIY

v_call: TRBV30
clone_size: .
j_call: TRBJ1-4
cdr3_aa: AWSVQGTEKLF

v_call: TRBV30
clone_size: .
j_call: TRBJ1-2
cdr3_aa: ACWGSGYT

v_call: TRBV29-1
clone_size: .
j_call: TRBJ1-1
cdr3_aa: SVGAALRGNTEAF

v_call: TRBV19
clone_size: .
j_call: TRBJ2-3
cdr3_aa: ASSILFLGQGRTDTQY

v_call: TRBV2
clone_size: .
j_call: TRBJ1-6
cdr3_aa: ASNPDTYNSPLH

v_call: TRBV7-7
clone_size: .
j_call: TRBJ2-2
cdr3_aa: ASSTQGPGNTGELF

v_call: TRBV5-1
clone_size: once
j_call: TRBJ2-7
cdr3_aa: ASRKTGGTSYEQY

v_call: TRBV5-1
clone_size: .
j_call: TRBJ1-2
cdr3_aa: ASSSSSYGYT

v_call: TRBV2
clone_size: .
j_call: TRBJ2-7
cdr3_aa: ASRRDNYEQY

v_call: TRBV5-1
clone_size: .
j_call: TRBJ2-7
cdr3_aa: ASSPVSGLGLNEQY

v_call: TRBV15
clone_size: .
j_call: TRBJ2-1
cdr3_aa: ATSRLGGASYNEQF

v_call: TRBV28
clone_size: .
j_call: TRBJ1-3
cdr3_aa: ASSSGEGTSGNTIY

v_call: TRBV5-1
clone_size: .
j_call: TRBJ1-5
cdr3_aa: ASSLGSGEGQPQH

v_call: TRBV19
clone_size: once
j_call: TRBJ1-1
cdr3_aa: ASSIGHNMNTEAF

v_call: TRBV29-1
clone_size: .
j_call: .
cdr3_aa: SVASVTYEQY

v_call: TRBV25-1
clone_size: .
j_call: TRBJ2-3
cdr3_aa: ASSDLAGGVTDTQY

v_call: TRBV10-1
clone_size: .
j_call: TRBJ1-2
cdr3_aa: ASSDGVYGYT

v_call: TRBV5-1
clone_size: .
j_call: TRBJ2-5
cdr3_aa: ASSLAGQAQETQY

v_call: TRBV29-1
clone_size: .
j_call: TRBJ1-1
cdr3_aa: SVQGRLMNTEAF

v_call: TRBV30
clone_size: .
j_call: TRBJ2-2
cdr3_aa: AWTPGPGLASTGELF

v_call: TRBV30
clone_size: .
j_call: TRBJ2-5
cdr3_aa: AWSIQGETQY

v_call: TRBV5-1
clone_size: .
j_call: TRBJ1-1
cdr3_aa: ASSLEAEDTEAF

v_call: TRBV6-5
clone_size: .
j_call: TRBJ2-1
cdr3_aa: ASSSAGLPFYNEQF

v_call: TRBV9
clone_size: .
j_call: TRBJ1-2
cdr3_aa: ASSVEGQLSYGYT

v_call: TRBV6-5
clone_size: .
j_call: TRBJ1-2
cdr3_aa: ASSYKIWGSNYGYT

v_call: TRBV4-1
clone_size: .
j_call: TRBJ2-1
cdr3_aa: ASSRRDDKRSLAYEQF

v_call: TRBV28
clone_size: .
j_call: TRBJ1-5
cdr3_aa: ASSPGGGSQPQH

v_call: TRBV9
clone_size: .
j_call: TRBJ2-2
cdr3_aa: ASSSTGQNTGELF